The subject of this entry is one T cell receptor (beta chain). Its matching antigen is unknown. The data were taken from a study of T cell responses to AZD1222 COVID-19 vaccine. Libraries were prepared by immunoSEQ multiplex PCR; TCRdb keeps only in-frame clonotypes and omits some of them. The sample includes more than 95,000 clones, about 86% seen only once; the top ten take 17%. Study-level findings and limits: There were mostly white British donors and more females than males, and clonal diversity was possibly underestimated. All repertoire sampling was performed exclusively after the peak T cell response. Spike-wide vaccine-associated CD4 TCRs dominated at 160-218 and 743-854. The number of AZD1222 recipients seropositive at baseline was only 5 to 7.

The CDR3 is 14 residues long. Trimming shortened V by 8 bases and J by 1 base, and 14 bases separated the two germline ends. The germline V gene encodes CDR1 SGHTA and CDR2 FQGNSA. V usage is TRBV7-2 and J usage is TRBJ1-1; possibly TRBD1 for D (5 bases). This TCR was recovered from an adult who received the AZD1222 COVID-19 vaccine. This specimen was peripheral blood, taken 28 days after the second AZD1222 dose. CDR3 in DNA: TGTGCCAGCCGGCCCGGGGCAGCGAACACTGAAGCTTTCTTT. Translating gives CASRPGAANTEAFF.